This paragraph covers one T cell receptor (beta chain) sequence. The sample is drawn from a study of blood T cell repertoires in COVID-19. Some clones are missing from TCRdb's copy, which holds only in-frame ones; the method was immunoSEQ multiplex PCR. The top ten hold approximately 2.1% of the sample, which has fewer than 300,000 clones, approximately 90% seen once. The CDR3 has 18 amino acids. Germline V lookup: CDR1 MNHEY, CDR2 SVGEGT. The ends lost 2 bases at V and 6 bases at J; junction bases unmatched: 14. This TCR was sampled from a woman younger than 45 with COVID-19, enrolled during active disease. Sequences were obtained from peripheral blood. V and J are TRBV6-2 or TRBV6-3 and TRBJ2-1, with TRBD2 matching over 9 bases. The CDR3: CASSYPPTRLAAGNEQFF. The CDR3 DNA is TGTGCCAGCAGTTACCCGCCGACCAGACTAGCGGCAGGCAATGAGCAGTTCTTC.